This T cell receptor (beta chain) was sequenced during a study of read filtering for tumor transcriptome and immune sequencing. Study as a whole: Transcriptome libraries were built from DNase-treated RNA. IR-seq gave about 4.05 to 11 million TCR reads per sample; RNA-seq gave about 80 to 1,400.

The library was built from 400 ng RNA with molecular barcoded adaptors for alpha/delta and beta/gamma chains. Each CDR3 protein gets one entry after TCRdb re-called the reads with MiXCR. The table shows roughly 41,000 distinct CDR3 sequences, with roughly an eighth occurring only once. Whole-study findings and limits: IR-seq and RNA-seq agreed better without single-read clonotypes. Single-read clonotypes: around 81% of IR-seq clonotypes (approximately 4% of reads), around three quarters of RNA-seq clonotypes (roughly 43% of reads).

Only a few counts were recorded for this clonotype. Its target is not known. Trimming removed 7 bases from V and 4 bases from J, with 17 bases in between. This CDR3 contains 14 residues. The germline V gene encodes CDR1 SNHLY and CDR2 FYNNEI. The V call is TRBV2, the J call TRBJ2-7; D is undetermined. Sequencing input: a population of CD138-negative cells sorted from bone marrow. The TCR sequence derives from a donor at least 40 years old with multiple myeloma. CDR3 residues: CASTSPWRQYEQYF. In DNA form, the CDR3 reads TGTGCCAGCACCAGTCCTTGGCGTCAATACGAGCAGTACTTC.